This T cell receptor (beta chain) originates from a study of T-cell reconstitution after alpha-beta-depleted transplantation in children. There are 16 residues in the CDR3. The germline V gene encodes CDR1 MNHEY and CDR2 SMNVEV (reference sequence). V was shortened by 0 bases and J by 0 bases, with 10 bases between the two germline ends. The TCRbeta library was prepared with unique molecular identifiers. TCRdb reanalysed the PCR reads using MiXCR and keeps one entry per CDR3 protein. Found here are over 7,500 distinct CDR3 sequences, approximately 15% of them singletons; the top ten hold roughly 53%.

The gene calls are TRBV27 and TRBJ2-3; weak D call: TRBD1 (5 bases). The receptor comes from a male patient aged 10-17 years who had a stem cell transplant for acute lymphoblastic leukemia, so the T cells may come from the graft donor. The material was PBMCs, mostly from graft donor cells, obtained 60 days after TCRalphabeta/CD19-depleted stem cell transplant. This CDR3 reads CASSLSYRSSTDTQYF. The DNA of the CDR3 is TGTGCCAGCAGTTTATCTTACAGGAGTAGCACAGATACGCAGTATTTT.